Shown below are 20 T cell receptor beta chains from a single sample sequenced in a study of Graves' ophthalmopathy and Graves' hyperthyroidism. The sequenced template was RNA, covering the TCR beta CDR3 region. HTBI primers served in a first-round RT-PCR, which a second-round multiplex PCR followed. TCRdb called the multiplex PCR reads again in MiXCR, with one record for every CDR3 protein. Found here are about 400,000 distinct CDR3 sequences, 18% of them singletons; the top ten hold more than 1.5%. The sequenced sample consisted of peripheral blood. The receptor set was obtained from a woman between 18 and 29 years old with Graves' ophthalmopathy.

In its sample, this clonotype was seen many times. This rearrangement joins TRBV4-1 to TRBJ2-5, with a weak D call TRBD1 (5 bases). This CDR3 has 15 residues. Germline V lookup: CDR1 MGHRA, CDR2 YSYEKL. V was cut by 1 base and J by 5 bases, with 14 bases left in between. CDR3 nucleotides: TGCGCCAGCAGCCAAGGGTGGGCTCCAGGGGAGACCCAGTACTTC. Translating it yields CASSQGWAPGETQYF.

This clonotype came up many times. The gene calls are TRBV12-3 or TRBV12-4 and TRBJ1-4; perhaps TRBD1 as D (6 bases). The V gene lost 5 bases and the J gene lost 8 bases, with 12 bases spanning the gap. The length of the CDR3 is 13 residues. CDR3 in amino acids: CASSLGAKEKLFF. The CDR3 bases are TGTGCCAGCAGTCTGGGGGCAAAAGAAAAACTGTTTTTT.

The CDR3 sequence is CASSYGPGGPEQYF. The CDR3, as DNA: TGTGCCAGCAGTTACGGGCCGGGAGGACCCGAGCAGTACTTC. The J gene is TRBJ2-7, the V gene TRBV6-5, with 7 nucleotides matching TRBD2. Germline trimming cut 2 bases from V and 6 bases from J; bases unmatched to any gene: 7. This CDR3 has 14 amino acids. The germline CDR1 and CDR2 sequences are MNHEY and SVGAGI.

This clonotype appeared many times. V is TRBV7-9 and J is TRBJ1-1; unclear D gene. V shed 8 bases and J shed 8 bases, with 15 bases lying between them. The V gene's germline CDR1 is SEHNR and CDR2 FQNEAQ (reference sequence). The CDR3 is 12 amino acids. The CDR3 DNA reads as TGTGCCAGCGGTAGCGGATCGGGGGAAGCTTTCTTT. Translating it yields CASGSGSGEAFF.

This clonotype was found many times. This chain uses TRBV6-2 or TRBV6-3 with TRBJ2-7; D is tentatively TRBD1 or TRBD2 (5 bases each). V dropped 4 bases and J dropped 1 base, with 17 bases sitting between them. The CDR3 is 16 residues long. The germline gives CDR1 MNHEY, CDR2 SVGEGT. The CDR3 is CASSSAPWGSSYEQYF. Written as DNA, the CDR3 is TGTGCCAGCAGTTCGGCCCCCTGGGGGTCATCCTACGAGCAGTACTTC.

In its sample, this clonotype was seen many times. At one end, the junction sequence differs from germline, possibly due to a read error. The V call is TRBV5-1, the J call TRBJ1-1; D uncertain. CDR1 SGHRS and CDR2 YFSETQ come from the germline V gene. There are 13 residues in the CDR3. Here the CDR3 reads CASSPRENTEAFF. The CDR3 nucleotides are TGTGCCAGCAGTCCCAGAGAGAACACTGAAGCTTTCTTT.

This rearrangement joins TRBV20-1 to TRBJ2-7; no firm D call. CDR1 DFQATT and CDR2 SNEGSKA come from the germline V gene (reference sequence). V was clipped by 0 bases and J by 4 bases, with 7 bases between them. The CDR3 totals 12 residues. The CDR3 DNA is TGCAGTGCTAGAGATGCCGGGTACGAGCAGTACTTC. Translating gives CSARDAGYEQYF.

The table lists this clonotype with many counts. J is TRBJ1-5 and V is TRBV6-1; D is ambiguous. This CDR3 region has 15 residues. Trimming pared 7 bases from V and 5 bases from J, leaving 18 bases between. CDR1 is MNHNS and CDR2 is SASEGT in the germline V gene. The CDR3 DNA is TGTGCCAGCAACAAGGTACATTTCAAAGATCAGCCCCAGCATTTT. Encoded protein: CASNKVHFKDQPQHF.

This clonotype was counted at least ten times. This sequence joins TRBV18 and TRBJ1-1, with D possibly matching TRBD1 (5 bases). CDR1 KGHSH and CDR2 LQKENI come from the germline V gene. The CDR3 runs 14 residues. V dropped 6 bases and J dropped 4 bases, with 15 bases sitting between them. As DNA, the CDR3 is TGTGCCAGCTCCTTAGGTGGAGGGGCCACTGAAGCTTTCTTT. Its protein is CASSLGGGATEAFF.

This clonotype showed up many times. The chain recombines TRBV12-3 or TRBV12-4 with TRBJ1-5; tentatively, D is TRBD1 (5 bases). V shed 6 bases and J shed 6 bases, with 12 bases lying between them. The CDR3 runs to 13 residues. CDR3 amino acids: CASSFSGIQPQHF. In DNA, the CDR3 is TGTGCCAGCAGCTTTTCAGGGATTCAGCCCCAGCATTTT.

In this sample, this clonotype turned up many times. The chain uses TRBV11-2 and TRBJ1-1; D perhaps matches TRBD1 (5 bases). Germline loops: CDR1 SGHAT, CDR2 FQNNGV. The CDR3 runs to 16 residues. V was trimmed by 1 base and J by 2 bases, leaving 14 bases between them. The CDR3 protein is CASSLGGKGYNTEAFF. The DNA of the CDR3 is TGTGCCAGCAGCTTAGGAGGGAAGGGGTACAACACTGAAGCTTTCTTT.

Many counts were recorded for this clonotype. The CDR3 region has the DNA TGTGCCAGCAGTTACAGGGGGCTTTTTGGTTATGGCTACACCTTC. This gives the protein CASSYRGLFGYGYTF. The chain couples TRBV28 to TRBJ1-2, with 9 bases fitting TRBD1. V dropped 4 bases and J dropped 5; count of bases not matched to a gene: 8. Germline V gives CDR1 MDHEN, CDR2 SYDVKM. This CDR3 is 15 amino acids long.

This clonotype was seen many times. V and J are TRBV28 and TRBJ2-7; TRBD1 matches at 9 bases. This CDR3 spans 15 amino acids. In germline, CDR1 is MDHEN, CDR2 SYDVKM. The junction had 10 bases not matched to a gene; V was cut back by 8 bases and J by 2 bases. Here the CDR3 DNA reads TGTGCCAGCGTCCGGGCCGGGACAGGGCCCTACGAGCAGTACTTC. It encodes CASVRAGTGPYEQYF.

This clonotype was recorded at least ten times. The J gene is TRBJ1-1, the V gene TRBV5-1; D not resolved. CDR1 and CDR2 from the germline V gene are SGHRS and YFSETQ. With 0 bases removed from V and 1 base from J, the gap between germline ends came to 4 bases. The CDR3 has 13 amino acids. In nucleotides, the CDR3 is TGCGCCAGCAGCTTGGCGAAGAACACTGAAGCTTTCTTT. Its protein is CASSLAKNTEAFF.

This clonotype has ten or more counts. The rearrangement links TRBV6-5 to TRBJ2-2; D call uncertain. The CDR3 runs 16 residues. V was trimmed by 6 bases and J by 5 bases, leaving 19 bases between them. The germline gives CDR1 MNHEY, CDR2 SVGAGI. CDR3 coding DNA: TGTGCCAGCAGAAAAACCGGAACATTTCAGACCGGGGAGCTGTTTTTT. Protein product: CASRKTGTFQTGELFF.

This clonotype was seen repeatedly, ten times or more. The rearrangement uses TRBV7-2 and TRBJ2-5; tentatively, D is TRBD1 or TRBD2 (5 bases each). Trimming cost V 5 bases and J 7 bases, with 14 bases left between them. The CDR3 sequence is 13 residues long. Germline V CDR1 and CDR2: SGHTA, FQGNSA. DNA for the CDR3: TGTGCCAGCAGCCCCAAGGCAGGGACGACCCAGTACTTC. Its protein is CASSPKAGTTQYF. The full variable domain, its missing parts supplied by reference TRBV7-2 and TRBJ2-5, is GAGVSQSPSNKVTEKGKDVELRCDPISGHTALYWYRQSLGQGLEFLIYFQGNSAPDKSGLPSDRFSAERTGGSVSTLTIQRTQQEDSAVYLCASSPKAGTTQYFGPGTRLLVL.

This clonotype came up many times. It may be a read error: a sequence one base away is much more abundant. The rearrangement joins TRBV6-1 to TRBJ1-3; D remains ambiguous. This CDR3 is 14 amino acids long. Germline lookup yields CDR1 MNHNS and CDR2 SASEGT. Trimming stripped 5 bases from V and 0 bases from J, with 8 bases between. The CDR3 coding sequence is TGTGCCAGCAGTTCAGGCTTCTCTGGAAACACCATATATTTT. Translated: CASSSGFSGNTIYF.

This clonotype was observed many times. This chain joins TRBV18 and TRBJ1-3, with a weak D call TRBD1 (6 bases). Germline loops: CDR1 KGHSH, CDR2 LQKENI. The germline V and J ends were trimmed by 5 bases and 7 bases, with 15 bases remaining between them. The CDR3 length is 14 residues. The CDR3 loop reads CASSSTGSVNTIYF. CDR3 nucleotide sequence: TGTGCCAGCTCATCAACAGGGTCGGTGAACACCATATATTTT.

This clonotype occurred many times. The genes are TRBV27 and TRBJ1-2; D is perhaps TRBD1 (5 bases). Germline V lookup: CDR1 MNHEY, CDR2 SMNVEV (reference sequence). V was clipped by 8 bases and J by 0 bases, with 19 bases between them. The CDR3 has 16 residues. The CDR3 sequence is CASGHVWGSPNYGYTF. CDR3 nucleotide sequence: TGTGCCAGCGGCCACGTTTGGGGCAGTCCTAACTATGGCTACACCTTC.

This clonotype was counted a single time. The rearrangement uses TRBV6-2 or TRBV6-3 and TRBJ2-5; a possible D gene is TRBD2 (6 bases). Trimming removed 5 bases at V and 3 bases at J, with 13 bases between. Germline values: CDR1 MNHEY, CDR2 SVGEGT. The CDR3 contains 14 residues. The CDR3 coding sequence is TGTGCCAGCAGTCATCGAACGGGAGAAGAGACCCAGTACTTC. Translating it yields CASSHRTGEETQYF.